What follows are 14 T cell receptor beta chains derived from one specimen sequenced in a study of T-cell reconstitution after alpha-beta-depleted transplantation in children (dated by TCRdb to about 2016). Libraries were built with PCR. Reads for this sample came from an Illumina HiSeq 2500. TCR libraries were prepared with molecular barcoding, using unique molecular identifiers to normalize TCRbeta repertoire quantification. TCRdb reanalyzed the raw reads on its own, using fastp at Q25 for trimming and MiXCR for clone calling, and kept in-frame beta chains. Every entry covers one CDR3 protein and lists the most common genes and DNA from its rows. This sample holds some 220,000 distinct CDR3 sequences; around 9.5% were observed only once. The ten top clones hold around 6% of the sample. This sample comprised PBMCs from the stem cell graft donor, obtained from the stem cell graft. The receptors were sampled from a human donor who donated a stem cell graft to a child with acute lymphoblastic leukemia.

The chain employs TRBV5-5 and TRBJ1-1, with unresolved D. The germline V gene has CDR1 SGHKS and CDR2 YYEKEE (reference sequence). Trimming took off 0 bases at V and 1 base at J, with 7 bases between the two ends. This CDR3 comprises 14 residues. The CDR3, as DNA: TGTGCCAGCAGCTTGGTGCTCAGGAACACTGAAGCTTTCTTT. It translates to CASSLVLRNTEAFF.

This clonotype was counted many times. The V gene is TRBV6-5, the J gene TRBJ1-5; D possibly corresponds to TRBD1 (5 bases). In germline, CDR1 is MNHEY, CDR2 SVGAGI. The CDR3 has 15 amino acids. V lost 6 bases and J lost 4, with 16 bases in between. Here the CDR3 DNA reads TGTGCCAGCAGACCCGACAGTGACCCAAATCAGCCCCAGCATTTT. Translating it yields CASRPDSDPNQPQHF.

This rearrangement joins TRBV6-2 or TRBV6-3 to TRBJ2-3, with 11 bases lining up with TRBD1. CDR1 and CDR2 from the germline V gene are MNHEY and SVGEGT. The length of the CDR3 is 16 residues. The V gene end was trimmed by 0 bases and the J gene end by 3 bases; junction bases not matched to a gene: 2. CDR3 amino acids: CASSYSGQGVTDTQYF. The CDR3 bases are TGTGCCAGCAGTTACTCGGGACAGGGGGTGACAGATACGCAGTATTTT.

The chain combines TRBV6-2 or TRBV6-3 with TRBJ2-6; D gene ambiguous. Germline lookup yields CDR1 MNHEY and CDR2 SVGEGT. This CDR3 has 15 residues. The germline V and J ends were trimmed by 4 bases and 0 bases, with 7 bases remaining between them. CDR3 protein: CASSSGISGANVLTF. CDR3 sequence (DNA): TGTGCCAGCAGTTCCGGTATCTCTGGGGCCAACGTCCTGACTTTC.

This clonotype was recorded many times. Here the CDR3 reads CASSPYGRGKEGKLFF. DNA of the CDR3: TGTGCCAGCAGCCCCTATGGCAGGGGCAAGGAGGGAAAACTGTTTTTT. The rearrangement links TRBV5-6 to TRBJ1-4; weak D call: TRBD1 (6 bases). Germline CDR1 is SGHDT and CDR2 is YYEEEE. Trimming removed 4 bases from V and 10 bases from J, with 23 bases in between. There are 16 residues in the CDR3.

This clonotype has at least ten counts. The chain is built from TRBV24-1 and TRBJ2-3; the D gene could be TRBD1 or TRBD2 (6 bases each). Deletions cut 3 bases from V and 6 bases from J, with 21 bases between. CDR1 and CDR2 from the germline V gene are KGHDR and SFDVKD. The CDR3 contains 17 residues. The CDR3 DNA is TGTGCCACCAGTGATCCCACCGGGAGACTTGACAGGGATACGCAGTATTTT. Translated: CATSDPTGRLDRDTQYF.

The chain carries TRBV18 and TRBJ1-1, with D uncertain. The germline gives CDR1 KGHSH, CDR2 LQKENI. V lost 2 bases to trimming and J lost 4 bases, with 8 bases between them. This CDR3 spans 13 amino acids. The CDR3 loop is CASSPARSTEAFF. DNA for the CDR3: TGTGCCAGCTCACCAGCCAGATCCACTGAAGCTTTCTTT.

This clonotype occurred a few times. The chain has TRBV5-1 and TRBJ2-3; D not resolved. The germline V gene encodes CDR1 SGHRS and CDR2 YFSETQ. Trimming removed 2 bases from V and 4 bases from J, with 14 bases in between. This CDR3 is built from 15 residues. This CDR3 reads CASSFRPNPADTQYF. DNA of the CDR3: TGCGCCAGCAGCTTTCGTCCGAACCCCGCAGATACGCAGTATTTT. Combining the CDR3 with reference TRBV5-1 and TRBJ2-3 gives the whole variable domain KAGVTQTPRYLIKTRGQQVTLSCSPISGHRSVSWYQQTPGQGLQFLFEYFSETQRNKGNFPGRFSGRQFSNSRSEMNVSTLELGDSALYLCASSFRPNPADTQYFGPGTRLTVL.

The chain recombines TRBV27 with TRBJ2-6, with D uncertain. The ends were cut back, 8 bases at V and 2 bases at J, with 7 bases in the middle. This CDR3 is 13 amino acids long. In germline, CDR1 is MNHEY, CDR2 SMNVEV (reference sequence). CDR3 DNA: TGTGCCAGCCGAATAACTGGGGCCAACGTCCTGACTTTC. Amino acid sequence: CASRITGANVLTF. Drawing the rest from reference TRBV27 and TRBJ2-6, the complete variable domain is EAQVTQNPRYLITVTGKKLTVTCSQNMNHEYMSWYRQDPGLGLRQIYYSMNVEVTDKGDVPEGYKVSRKEKRNFPLILESPSPNQTSLYFCASRITGANVLTFGAGSRLTVL.

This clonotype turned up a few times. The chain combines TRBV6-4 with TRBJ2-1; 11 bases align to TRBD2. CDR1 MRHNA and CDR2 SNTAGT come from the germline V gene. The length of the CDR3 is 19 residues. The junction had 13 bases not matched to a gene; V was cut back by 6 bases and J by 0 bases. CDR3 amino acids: CASRTTLLSGGVSYNEQFF. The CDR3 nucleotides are TGTGCCAGCAGGACGACCCTTCTTAGCGGGGGGGTCTCCTACAATGAGCAGTTCTTC.

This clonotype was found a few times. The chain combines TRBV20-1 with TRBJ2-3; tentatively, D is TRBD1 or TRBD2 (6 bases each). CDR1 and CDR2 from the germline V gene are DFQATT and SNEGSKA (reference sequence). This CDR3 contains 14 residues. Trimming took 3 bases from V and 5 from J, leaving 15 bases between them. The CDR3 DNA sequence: TGCAGTGCTAGCCGGGGGCCTGTTTTAGATACGCAGTATTTT. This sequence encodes CSASRGPVLDTQYF.

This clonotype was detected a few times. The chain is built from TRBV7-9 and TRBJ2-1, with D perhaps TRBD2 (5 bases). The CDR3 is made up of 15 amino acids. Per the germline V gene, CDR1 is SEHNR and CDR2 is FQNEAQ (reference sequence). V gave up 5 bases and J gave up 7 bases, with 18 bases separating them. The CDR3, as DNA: TGTGCCAGCAGCCTTCTAGCAGCAGTTATAAATGAGCAGTTCTTC. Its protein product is CASSLLAAVINEQFF.

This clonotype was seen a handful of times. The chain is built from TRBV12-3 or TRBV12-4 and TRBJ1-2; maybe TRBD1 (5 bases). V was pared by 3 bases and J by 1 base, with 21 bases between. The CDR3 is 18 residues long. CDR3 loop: CASSFRDSLTPLNYGYTF. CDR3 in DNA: TGTGCCAGCAGTTTCAGAGACAGCCTAACGCCCCTTAACTATGGCTACACCTTC.

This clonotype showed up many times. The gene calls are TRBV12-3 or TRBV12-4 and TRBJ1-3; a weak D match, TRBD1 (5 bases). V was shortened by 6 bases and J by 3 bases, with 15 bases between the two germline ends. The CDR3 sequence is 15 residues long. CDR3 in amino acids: CASSPRWGSGNTIYF. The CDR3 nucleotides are TGTGCCAGCAGCCCCCGGTGGGGGAGTGGAAACACCATATATTTT.